This TCR beta chain was recorded in a study of blood T cell repertoires in COVID-19 (dated by TCRdb to 2018 to 2020). For the study in its entirety: Collaborator samples came from the United States, Italy and Spain and covered acute and convalescent phases of COVID-19. Deeply sampled blood TCRbeta repertoires from subjects exposed to, actively infected with, or recovered from COVID-19 were included in the dataset. The material from the prospective study consisted of cDNA or gDNA derived from T cells, B-cell-depleted T cells, or PBMCs. Where HLA class I and class II types were available, the types were taken from metadata supplied by the sample provider, not from assay-based typing. Samples came from the ongoing ImmuneRACE study (first 160 participants) plus 1,254 subjects from 6 global collaborators. The sample metadata nearly always contained a de-identified subject ID, COVID-19 status, age in years and sex. The repertoires were released in a freely available public database meant as a resource for research on the immune response to SARS-CoV-2. General findings and caveats noted by the study authors: The quantity of clinical and demographic metadata differed by source and by participant and was supplied without curation.

TCRbeta CDR3 regions were amplified from genomic DNA by means of the immunoSEQ Assay, a bias-controlled multiplex PCR. Concerning the study's data processing: Nucleated cell counts per sample were estimated from amplification of reference gene primers within the assay. To quantify the absolute abundance of each unique TCRbeta CDR3 rearrangement, sequence reads were collapsed and filtered. Productive Simpson clonality was computed per sample as the square root of Simpson's diversity index over productive rearrangements. What TCRdb holds here is the immuneACCESS table cut down to in-frame rearrangements. Part of the clones is not present; checked against another copy, under half of the missing clones reflect an unresolved V gene, and the others are unexplained. V and J calls and clone size are those listed in that table; D and trimming were worked out from the DNA. The sample yields 140,000 or so clones; 85% were counted once. Around 3.2% of the sample lies in the top ten.

The junction shows trimming of 0 bases on V and 5 bases on J, and the gene matches do not reach 7 bases of it. Reading from cysteine to phenylalanine, the CDR3 counts 19 amino acids. The read is trimmed to its CDR3 DNA, 57 bases read in frame from base 1. CDR1 is given as SEHNR and CDR2 as FQNEAQ, both from the germline V gene (reference sequence). Concerning this clone itself: Its antigen remains undetermined. No clone much larger than this one lies a single base away; base qualities are absent.

Whole blood was collected in K2EDTA tubes by collaborating institutions according to the institutions' own protocols. For TCRbeta analysis, collaborators shipped samples as frozen whole blood, isolated PBMCs, or DNA extracted from either of those sample types. Sequencing input: peripheral blood. The chain joins TRBV7-9 to TRBJ2-1; the central 16 bases match TRBD2. The TCR sequence derives from a man between 50 and 59 years old with acute or convalescent COVID-19. The CDR3 reads as follows: CASSLALSGTSGRDNEQFF. The sequenced DNA is TGTGCCAGCAGCTTAGCGCTAAGCGGGACTAGCGGGAGGGACAATGAGCAGTTCTTC. Reference TRBV7-9 and TRBJ2-1 genes cover what lies past the CDR3, so the full variable domain is DTGVSQNPRHKITKRGQNVTFRCDPISEHNRLYWYRQTLGQGPEFLTYFQNEAQLEKSRLLSDRFSAERPKGSFSTLEIQRTEQGDSAMYLCASSLALSGTSGRDNEQFFGPGTRLTVL.